The 32 T cell receptor beta chains reported below all come from one sample, sequenced in a study of cytomegalovirus exposure and HLA in healthy donors. Primers: 60 Vbeta forward and 13 Jbeta reverse. Assay: immunoSEQ multiplex PCR; the TCRdb copy retains only in-frame clones and omits some. Seen here are under 150,000 clones, around three quarters observed once, and the top ten hold around 4.5%. Sequenced sample: PBMCs. These receptors were taken from a man aged 25-45 years in good health and CMV-seropositive.

The V gene is TRBV5-5, the J gene TRBJ2-7; possibly TRBD1 for D (6 bases). The V and J ends lost 4 bases and 4 bases respectively, with 12 bases between them. CDR3 length: 13 residues. Per the germline V gene, CDR1 is SGHKS and CDR2 is YYEKEE (reference sequence). The chain's CDR3 is CASSLRQAYEQYF. CDR3 sequence (DNA): TGTGCCAGCAGCCTTAGACAGGCTTACGAGCAGTACTTC.

The chain couples TRBV7-9 to TRBJ2-2; the D is unclear. Germline-derived CDR1 and CDR2 are SEHNR and FQNEAQ (reference sequence). The CDR3 length is 14 residues. V was clipped by 6 bases and J by 0 bases, with 8 bases between them. In DNA, the CDR3 is TGTGCCAGCAGGCTAACTTCGAACACCGGGGAGCTGTTTTTT. Translating it yields CASRLTSNTGELFF.

The CDR3 is CAVSLQGTEAFF. DNA of the CDR3: TGTGCCGTAAGCTTACAGGGGACTGAAGCTTTCTTT. This chain uses TRBV2 with TRBJ1-1; 7 bases fit TRBD1. Germline V gives CDR1 SNHLY, CDR2 FYNNEI. The trim removed 11 bases at V and 5 bases at J, leaving 8 bases unmatched. The CDR3 has 12 amino acids.

The chain joins TRBV9 to TRBJ2-1; the match to TRBD2 covers 10 bases. The CDR3 consists of 15 residues. V dropped 0 bases and J dropped 4; count of bases not matched to a gene: 1. Germline values: CDR1 SGDLS, CDR2 YYNGEE. In DNA, the CDR3 is TGTGCCAGCAGCGTAGGAGCGGGAGGGTACAATGAGCAGTTCTTC. Protein: CASSVGAGGYNEQFF.

This clone was found once. The chain has TRBV19 and TRBJ1-1, with 10 bases matching TRBD1. Germline V gene data show CDR1 as LNHDA and CDR2 as SQIVND (reference sequence). J lost 7 bases, V lost 7 bases, and 12 bases had no gene match. CDR3 length equals 15 residues. CDR3 sequence: CASTTAGTGAGEAFF. Here the CDR3 DNA reads TGTGCCAGTACCACCGCCGGGACAGGGGCCGGTGAAGCTTTCTTT.

The chain is built from TRBV7-3 and TRBJ2-7; the D gene is possibly TRBD2 (5 bases). Per germline, CDR1 SGHTA and CDR2 FQGTGA. The length of the CDR3 is 17 residues. The germline V and J ends were trimmed by 2 bases and 3 bases, with 20 bases remaining between them. CDR3 residues: CASSLASHLRAYYEQYF. CDR3 nucleotide sequence: TGTGCCAGCAGCTTAGCCTCCCACTTGAGGGCCTACTACGAGCAGTACTTC.

The chain is built from TRBV19 and TRBJ1-5; D is perhaps TRBD1 (5 bases). Trimming removed 5 bases at V and 1 base at J, with 15 bases between. The V gene's germline CDR1 is LNHDA and CDR2 SQIVND (reference sequence). The CDR3 covers 16 residues. CDR3 DNA sequence: TGTGCCAGTAGTGGGGGGATGGGGCCCAGCAATCAGCCCCAGCATTTT. Protein: CASSGGMGPSNQPQHF.

V usage is TRBV7-8 and J usage is TRBJ2-3; TRBD1 matches at 12 bases. Germline values: CDR1 SGHVS, CDR2 FQNEAQ. This CDR3 has 16 amino acids. Unmatched junction bases numbered 7, after V lost 5 bases and J lost 4 bases. The CDR3 loop is CASSAGTGGMADTQYF. CDR3 bases: TGTGCCAGCAGCGCCGGGACAGGGGGCATGGCAGATACGCAGTATTTT.

The chain combines TRBV7-2 with TRBJ2-1, with TRBD1 matching 8 bases. The CDR3 totals 14 residues. The germline gives CDR1 SGHTA, CDR2 FQGNSA. After removal of 5 bases from V and 11 bases from J, the junction contained 11 bases not matched to a gene. CDR3 in DNA: TGTGCCAGCAGCCGGGACAGGCCAATGACTAAGCAGTTCTTC. The encoded protein is CASSRDRPMTKQFF. The whole variable domain, filled in from reference TRBV7-2 and TRBJ2-1, reads GAGVSQSPSNKVTEKGKDVELRCDPISGHTALYWYRQSLGQGLEFLIYFQGNSAPDKSGLPSDRFSAERTGGSVSTLTIQRTQQEDSAVYLCASSRDRPMTKQFFGPGTRLTVL.

This clone showed up just a few times. J is TRBJ1-1 and V is TRBV2; D might be TRBD1 (6 bases). Germline V CDR1 and CDR2: SNHLY, FYNNEI. The ends were cut back, 5 bases at V and 4 bases at J, with 17 bases in the middle. CDR3 length: 15 amino acids. The CDR3 sequence: CASSKNREWSTEAFF. As DNA, the CDR3 is TGTGCCAGCAGTAAAAACAGGGAATGGTCCACTGAAGCTTTCTTT.

V and J are TRBV4-3 and TRBJ1-1, with D unclear. V was cut by 4 bases and J by 12 bases, with 21 bases left in between. The CDR3 contains 14 residues. From germline, CDR1 is LGHNA and CDR2 YSLEER. The CDR3: CASSPHGRESGSFF. The DNA of the CDR3 is TGCGCCAGCAGCCCACACGGTCGGGAGTCGGGTTCTTTCTTT.

The CDR3 region is CASSLGLAGQETQYF. The CDR3 DNA reads TGTGCCAGCAGTTTGGGACTAGCGGGCCAAGAGACCCAGTACTTC. The V and J genes are TRBV28 and TRBJ2-5, with TRBD2 matching 12 bases. Germline-derived CDR1 and CDR2 are MDHEN and SYDVKM. The J segment lost 1 base and the V segment lost 3 bases, leaving 0 bases of the junction unmatched. This CDR3 has 15 residues.

This clone was seen once. This rearrangement joins TRBV5-6 to TRBJ1-5, with a tentative D call TRBD1 (5 bases). Trimming removed 3 bases at V and 0 bases at J, with 7 bases between. Germline assignment: CDR1 SGHDT and CDR2 YYEEEE. The CDR3 totals 14 residues. CDR3 region: CASSSGYSNQPQHF. The CDR3, as DNA: TGTGCCAGCAGCTCAGGGTATAGCAATCAGCCCCAGCATTTT.

Only one count was recorded for this clone. The chain is built from TRBV4-2 and TRBJ1-2; D unresolved. The CDR3 consists of 15 residues. V lost 1 base and J lost 0, with 9 bases in between. Germline assignment: CDR1 LGHNA and CDR2 YNFKEQ. CDR3 nucleotide sequence: TGTGCCAGCAGCCAAGGGGCAATGGCTAACTATGGCTACACCTTC. This sequence encodes CASSQGAMANYGYTF.

As for this clone: Other DNA sequences in the same sample also yield this CDR3. The chain links TRBV9 to TRBJ1-1; D uncertain. The CDR3 has 14 residues. In germline, CDR1 is SGDLS, CDR2 YYNGEE. V gave up 4 bases and J gave up 1 base, with 11 bases separating them. CDR3 in DNA: TGTGCCAGCAGCTTCTCAGGAGGGAACACTGAAGCTTTCTTT. This translates into CASSFSGGNTEAFF.

This chain uses TRBV28 with TRBJ2-5; 7 bases fit TRBD1. V lost 3 bases, J lost 1 base, and 5 bases stayed unmatched. This CDR3 contains 15 residues. Germline V CDR1 and CDR2: MDHEN, SYDVKM. CDR3 nucleotides: TGTGCCAGCAGTTTTCTACAGGGGTTCCAAGAGACCCAGTACTTC. Encoded protein: CASSFLQGFQETQYF.

The chain joins TRBV15 to TRBJ2-4; D is unclear. Germline V gene data show CDR1 as LNHNV and CDR2 as YYDKDF (reference sequence). Trimming removed 8 bases from V and 4 bases from J, with 9 bases in between. The CDR3 runs 12 residues. The CDR3 nucleotides are TGTGCCACCCGGAGCGTGAAAAACATTCAGTACTTC. Residues: CATRSVKNIQYF.

The gene calls are TRBV10-1 and TRBJ2-1; TRBD2 agrees at 12 bases. Germline V gives CDR1 WNHNN, CDR2 SYGVQD (reference sequence). After removal of 5 bases from V and 6 bases from J, the junction contained 26 bases not matched to a gene. The CDR3 covers 22 residues. CDR3 region: CASSFRVFPRGLAGGPVNEQFF. In nucleotides, the CDR3 is TGCGCCAGCAGTTTTCGGGTCTTTCCCAGGGGGCTAGCGGGAGGGCCCGTCAATGAGCAGTTCTTC.

About this clone itself: One end of the junction is discordant with germline, which a read error may explain. This sample also contains other DNA sequences that code for the same CDR3. The chain links TRBV18 to TRBJ1-2; TRBD1 might be the D (5 bases). This CDR3 region has 14 residues. The germline gives CDR1 KGHSH, CDR2 LQKENI. The CDR3 reads CASSHREQDYGYTF. The DNA of the CDR3 is TGTGCCAGTTCACACCGAGAACAGGACTATGGCTACACCTTC. The full variable domain, rest sourced from reference TRBV18 and TRBJ1-2, is NAGVMQNPRHLVRRRGQEARLRCSPMKGHSHVYWYRQLPEEGLKFMVYLQKENIIDESGMPKERFSAEFPKEGPSILRIQQVVRGDSAAYFCASSHREQDYGYTFGSGTRLTVV.

This chain connects TRBV7-9 to TRBJ2-1; TRBD2 aligns across 12 bases. This CDR3 region has 16 residues. CDR1 is SEHNR, CDR2 FQNEAQ, per germline (reference sequence). V lost 5 bases and J lost 8; bases outside the gene matches: 10. CDR3 DNA sequence: TGTGCCAGCAGCACCCTAGCGGGAGGGCCTAAGGATGAGCAGTTCTTC. It codes for CASSTLAGGPKDEQFF.

This clone has just a few counts. This sequence joins TRBV5-4 and TRBJ2-7; 9 bases are shared with TRBD2. The V gene's germline CDR1 is SGHNT and CDR2 YYREEE (reference sequence). Trimming took 4 bases from V and 0 from J; bases not matched to a gene: 8. CDR3 length: 16 residues. The CDR3 reads CASSQTSGGGSYEQYF. The CDR3 bases are TGTGCCAGCAGCCAGACTAGCGGCGGGGGCTCCTACGAGCAGTACTTC.

The gene calls are TRBV2 and TRBJ2-7; D uncertain. The CDR3 has 14 residues. Per the germline V gene, CDR1 is SNHLY and CDR2 is FYNNEI. The V gene lost 2 bases and the J gene lost 3 bases, with 11 bases spanning the gap. The CDR3 bases are TGTGCCAGCAGTGAACAAGGAGTACTCTACGAGCAGTACTTC. Its protein product is CASSEQGVLYEQYF.

The gene calls are TRBV9 and TRBJ2-4; D might be TRBD2 (7 bases). This CDR3 has 14 residues. Germline values: CDR1 SGDLS, CDR2 YYNGEE. The V end lost 0 bases, the J end lost 9 bases, and 13 bases lay between the germline ends. CDR3 protein: CASSVAGGRGIQYF. CDR3 in DNA: TGTGCCAGCAGCGTAGCGGGGGGCAGGGGCATTCAGTACTTC.

The rearrangement links TRBV5-1 to TRBJ2-5, with 7 positions matching TRBD2. CDR1 is SGHRS and CDR2 is YFSETQ in the germline V gene. CDR3 length: 15 amino acids. The ends lost 2 bases at V and 5 bases at J; junction bases unmatched: 9. CDR3 amino acids: CASSLGEGFLETQYF. The CDR3 DNA reads as TGCGCCAGCAGCTTAGGGGAGGGTTTCCTCGAGACCCAGTACTTC. The variable domain in full, completed from reference TRBV5-1 and TRBJ2-5, reads KAGVTQTPRYLIKTRGQQVTLSCSPISGHRSVSWYQQTPGQGLQFLFEYFSETQRNKGNFPGRFSGRQFSNSRSEMNVSTLELGDSALYLCASSLGEGFLETQYFGPGTRLLVL.

As to this clone: The sample carries other DNA sequences with the same CDR3. The chain uses TRBV29-1 and TRBJ2-7; 9 bases are shared with TRBD1. The CDR3 contains 13 residues. Unmatched junction bases numbered 2, after V lost 3 bases and J lost 2 bases. Germline CDR1 and CDR2: SQVTM and ANQGSEA. The CDR3 region is CSVEGQGAYEQYF. The CDR3 coding sequence is TGCAGCGTTGAGGGACAGGGTGCCTACGAGCAGTACTTC.

The chain has TRBV7-2 and TRBJ2-7, with a possible D match to TRBD1 (6 bases). V gave up 5 bases and J gave up 5 bases, with 10 bases separating them. Per the germline V gene, CDR1 is SGHTA and CDR2 is FQGNSA. The CDR3 length is 12 residues. In DNA, the CDR3 is TGTGCCAGCAGCCCAACAGGGAACGAGCAGTACTTC. Encoded protein: CASSPTGNEQYF.

The chain carries TRBV15 and TRBJ2-7, with D perhaps matching TRBD2 (5 bases). CDR1 LNHNV and CDR2 YYDKDF come from the germline V gene (reference sequence). This CDR3 is built from 15 residues. The V and J ends lost 4 bases and 5 bases respectively, with 18 bases between them. Written as DNA, the CDR3 is TGTGCCACCAGCAACCATATCGAGGGCGGCGACGAGCAGTACTTC. Amino acid sequence: CATSNHIEGGDEQYF.

The chain links TRBV13 to TRBJ2-5, with unresolved D. The DNA matches TRBJ2-7 better at its end, which makes the J call doubtful. The CDR3 contains 11 residues. Germline CDR1 and CDR2: PRHDT and FYEKMQ (reference sequence). The CDR3: CASSRNYEQYF. CDR3 DNA: TGTGCCAGCAGCAGGAACTACGAGCAGTACTTC.

The chain uses TRBV19 and TRBJ2-1, with a possible D match to TRBD1 (5 bases). From germline, CDR1 is LNHDA and CDR2 SQIVND (reference sequence). The CDR3 totals 15 residues. V was cut by 2 bases and J by 9 bases, with 17 bases left in between. The CDR3: CASSIQGQSPIEQFF. In DNA form, the CDR3 reads TGTGCCAGTAGTATACAAGGACAAAGTCCCATTGAGCAGTTCTTC. The entire variable domain, with the rest obtained from reference TRBV19 and TRBJ2-1, is as follows: DGGITQSPKYLFRKEGQNVTLSCEQNLNHDAMYWYRQDPGQGLRLIYYSQIVNDFQKGDIAEGYSVSREKKESFPLTVTSAQKNPTAFYLCASSIQGQSPIEQFFGPGTRLTVL.

The chain couples TRBV5-6 to TRBJ1-5; D uncertain. V lost 2 bases to trimming and J lost 7 bases, with 7 bases between them. The CDR3 has 12 amino acids. Germline lookup yields CDR1 SGHDT and CDR2 YYEEEE. CDR3 in amino acids: CASSLSGQPQHF. The DNA of the CDR3 is TGTGCCAGCAGCTTATCCGGGCAGCCCCAGCATTTT.

J is TRBJ2-3 and V is TRBV13, with D perhaps matching TRBD2 (6 bases). Germline CDR1 is PRHDT and CDR2 is FYEKMQ (reference sequence). The CDR3 is 14 residues long. Trimming stripped 3 bases from V and 6 bases from J, with 13 bases between. CDR3 amino acids: CASSLRDPRDTQYF. In DNA, the CDR3 is TGTGCCAGCAGCTTGCGGGACCCACGGGATACGCAGTATTTT.

The rearrangement links TRBV28 to TRBJ2-4; tentative D call: TRBD2 (6 bases). V was trimmed by 6 bases and J by 12 bases, leaving 18 bases between them. Germline V CDR1 and CDR2: MDHEN, SYDVKM. This CDR3 is built from 13 residues. CDR3 DNA sequence: TGTGCCAGCAGGTACCATAGCGGAAATAGTCAGTACTTC. Encoded protein: CASRYHSGNSQYF. Variable domain in full (rest from reference TRBV28 and TRBJ2-4): DVKVTQSSRYLVKRTGEKVFLECVQDMDHENMFWYRQDPGLGLRLIYFSYDVKMKEKGDIPEGYSVSREKKERFSLILESASTNQTSMYLCASRYHSGNSQYFGAGTRLSVL.